This T cell receptor beta chain originates from a study of cytomegalovirus exposure and HLA in healthy donors. Study-level points and caveats: TCR sequences were mostly rare, though some public TCRs occurred in many donors. The tendency of first-cohort TCR clusters to co-occur in the 120 validation repertoires was identified by a subsequent analysis. TCR beta chains numbering roughly 150 were designated cytomegalovirus-associated. Using the classifier, cytomegalovirus status was reportedly diagnosed with high specificity and sensitivity.

This CDR3 has 12 amino acids. Germline V gene sequence: CDR1 MNHNS, CDR2 SASEGT. Between the trimmed V and J ends, which lost 6 bases and 11 bases, there was a span of 16 bases. Using immunoSEQ multiplex PCR, the repertoire was profiled, and TCRdb retains in-frame clones only, with some absent. The table records 150,000 to 200,000 clones, just under 90% of them present only once. Turning to this clone: Its antigen remains unidentified.

The TCR sequence derives from a woman aged 25-40 years in good health and CMV-seronegative. The sequencing input was PBMCs. This chain joins TRBV6-1 and TRBJ1-1; weak D call: TRBD1 (6 bases). The CDR3 sequence is CASSPTGMIAFF. The DNA of the CDR3 is TGTGCCAGCAGCCCCACAGGGATGATCGCTTTCTTT.